These 13 T cell receptor beta chains originate from one sample sequenced in a study of OX40 agonist ivuxolimab in advanced cancers. Profiling relied on immunoSEQ multiplex PCR, and the TCRdb table lists in-frame clones only, not all of them. The table shows 68,000 or so clones, with nearly 85% occurring only once. Here the sequenced sample was CD4+ or CD8+ T cells sorted from blood, taken in a trial of the OX40 agonist ivuxolimab. All receptors derive from an adult with an advanced solid tumor such as melanoma, head and neck, liver or kidney cancer.

The chain has TRBV18 and TRBJ2-5, with D uncertain. Germline V gene sequence: CDR1 KGHSH, CDR2 LQKENI. This CDR3 is built from 14 residues. V gave up 2 bases and J gave up 1 base, with 8 bases separating them. The CDR3 loop is CASSPGNGQETQYF. In DNA, the CDR3 is TGTGCCAGCTCACCAGGGAATGGCCAAGAGACCCAGTACTTC.

The chain has TRBV6-6 and TRBJ2-3, with 8 bases matching TRBD2. J was trimmed by 5 bases and V by 5 bases; bases with no gene match: 6. Germline CDR1 and CDR2: MNHNY and SVGAGI (reference sequence). The CDR3 sequence is 14 residues long. CDR3 loop: CASSSGSRVDTQYF. CDR3 coding DNA: TGTGCCAGCAGTAGCGGGAGCAGGGTAGATACGCAGTATTTT.

This clone has a single count. The V call is TRBV7-9, the J call TRBJ1-6; 9 bases line up with TRBD1. Germline V lookup: CDR1 SEHNR, CDR2 FQNEAQ (reference sequence). This CDR3 has 14 residues. V lost 6 bases, J lost 8 bases, and 5 bases stayed unmatched. The CDR3 is CASRPGTGHSPLHF. The DNA of the CDR3 is TGTGCCAGCAGACCCGGGACAGGGCATTCACCCCTCCACTTT.

The chain couples TRBV6-4 to TRBJ1-2, with 9 bases matching TRBD1. The CDR3 is 13 residues long. Germline-derived CDR1 and CDR2 are MRHNA and SNTAGT. The V and J ends lost 10 bases and 4 bases, in that order; junction bases with no gene match: 7. In nucleotides, the CDR3 is TGTGCCAACAGGACAGGGGTGAGCTATGGCTACACCTTC. Amino acids: CANRTGVSYGYTF.

CDR3 amino acids: CASSLGTGGAETQYF. The CDR3 region has the DNA TGCGCCAGCAGCTTGGGGACAGGGGGCGCCGAGACCCAGTACTTC. The chain combines TRBV5-1 with TRBJ2-5; 11 bases align to TRBD1. The CDR3 length is 15 residues. The ends lost 0 bases at V and 5 bases at J; junction bases unmatched: 3. Germline lookup yields CDR1 SGHRS and CDR2 YFSETQ.

This clone has a handful of counts. The chain uses TRBV6-1 and TRBJ1-5, with D maybe TRBD1 (5 bases). There are 15 residues in the CDR3. The germline V gene encodes CDR1 MNHNS and CDR2 SASEGT. Trimming pared 10 bases from V and 2 bases from J, leaving 18 bases between. The CDR3 protein is CATFPRGDGNQPQHF. CDR3 DNA: TGTGCCACCTTCCCAAGAGGGGACGGCAATCAGCCCCAGCATTTT.

This clone appeared a single time. The V gene is TRBV7-3, the J gene TRBJ2-6, with D possibly called TRBD1 or TRBD2 (5 bases each). Looked up from germline, CDR1 is SGHTA and CDR2 is FQGTGA. The CDR3 length is 15 residues. V was pared by 5 bases and J by 2 bases, with 10 bases between. The chain's CDR3 is CASSRGGAGANVLTF. The CDR3 bases are TGTGCCAGCAGCCGTGGGGGAGCTGGGGCCAACGTCCTGACTTTC.

This chain connects TRBV11-3 to TRBJ2-7; 8 bases agree with TRBD2. The J segment lost 3 bases and the V segment lost 4 bases, leaving 11 bases of the junction unmatched. The CDR3 runs 16 residues. Germline V gives CDR1 SGHNT, CDR2 YENEEA. DNA for the CDR3: TGTGCCAGCAGCTCACCCCGACGGAGCGGGGGCTACGAGCAGTACTTC. Protein: CASSSPRRSGGYEQYF.

This chain connects TRBV11-2 to TRBJ1-2; 7 nucleotides line up with TRBD1. Germline CDR1 and CDR2: SGHAT and FQNNGV. The length of the CDR3 is 13 residues. J lost 5 bases, V lost 5 bases, and 5 bases had no gene match. The DNA for the CDR3 is TGTGCCAGCAGCCGTGGGGACAGTTATGGCTACACCTTC. The encoded protein is CASSRGDSYGYTF.

This chain connects TRBV6-1 to TRBJ1-1; no reliable D call. Trimming removed 7 bases at V and 3 bases at J, with 12 bases between. The CDR3 length is 13 residues. Germline CDR1 and CDR2: MNHNS and SASEGT. The CDR3 loop reads CASNFVGYTEAFF. In DNA, the CDR3 is TGTGCCAGCAATTTCGTGGGGTACACTGAAGCTTTCTTT.

The chain uses TRBV18 and TRBJ2-7; D is tentatively TRBD1 or TRBD2 (5 bases each). This CDR3 comprises 14 residues. Deletions cut 1 base from V and 6 bases from J, with 13 bases between. CDR1 is KGHSH and CDR2 is LQKENI in the germline V gene. This CDR3 is CASSPQGTGREQYF. The CDR3 nucleotides read TGTGCCAGCTCACCACAGGGCACGGGGCGCGAGCAGTACTTC.

J is TRBJ2-7 and V is TRBV7-9; either TRBD1 or TRBD2 may fit D (5 bases each). Germline CDR1 SEHNR, CDR2 FQNEAQ (reference sequence). With 5 bases removed from V and 0 bases from J, the gap between germline ends came to 11 bases. The CDR3 runs 14 residues. The CDR3 sequence is CASSQAGSSYEQYV. For the CDR3, the DNA is TGTGCCAGCAGCCAAGCAGGGAGCTCCTACGAGCAGTACGTC.

This clone has more than one count but fewer than ten. The chain carries TRBV19 and TRBJ1-5, with D perhaps TRBD1 (5 bases). Trimming took off 3 bases at V and 5 bases at J, with 11 bases between the two ends. The CDR3 covers 14 residues. Germline-derived CDR1 and CDR2 are LNHDA and SQIVND (reference sequence). The CDR3 spells CASSIRGIDQPQHF. Here the CDR3 DNA reads TGTGCCAGTAGTATCCGGGGGATTGATCAGCCCCAGCATTTT.